A single sample gave rise to the 16 T cell receptor beta chains below, sequenced in a study of spatial heterogeneity in lung cancer. TCRdb re-called the 5' RACE reads with MiXCR, one entry per CDR3 protein. The sample has roughly 45,000 distinct CDR3 sequences, 20% to 25% seen once. Time point in this sample: blood at routine non-recurrence follow-up after resection. The sample consisted of PBMCs, taken at follow-up. All receptors come from a female donor with early-stage non-small cell lung cancer.

The chain couples TRBV24-1 to TRBJ2-1; possible D gene TRBD2, 5 bases. V was clipped by 5 bases and J by 0 bases, with 10 bases between them. The CDR3 is 15 residues long. The germline V gene encodes CDR1 KGHDR and CDR2 SFDVKD. CDR3 amino acids: CATSGGGYSYNEQFF. Here the CDR3 DNA reads TGTGCCACCAGTGGCGGCGGGTACTCCTACAATGAGCAGTTCTTC.

This clonotype was seen repeatedly, ten times or more. The chain is built from TRBV6-2 or TRBV6-3 and TRBJ2-5, with no clear D. The CDR3 runs 12 residues. CDR1 MNHEY and CDR2 SVGEGT come from the germline V gene. The germline V and J ends were trimmed by 1 base and 4 bases, with 4 bases remaining between them. CDR3: CASSYLSETQYF. In DNA form, the CDR3 reads TGTGCCAGCAGTTACTTATCAGAGACCCAGTACTTC.

This rearrangement joins TRBV10-3 to TRBJ1-2, with unresolved D. CDR1 and CDR2 (germline): ENHRY, SYGVKD. V lost 6 bases to trimming and J lost 3 bases, with 11 bases between them. This CDR3 region has 13 residues. CDR3 in DNA: TGTGCCATCAGCGATTCCAGTCACTATGGCTACACCTTC. This encodes CAISDSSHYGYTF.

Many counts were recorded for this clonotype. The V and J genes are TRBV2 and TRBJ2-2; tentatively, D is TRBD1 or TRBD2 (5 bases each). The CDR3 contains 10 residues. Germline V lookup: CDR1 SNHLY, CDR2 FYNNEI. Trimming stripped 8 bases from V and 8 bases from J, with 6 bases between. Written as DNA, the CDR3 is TGTGCCAGCGGGGGAGGGGAGCTGTTTTTT. It is translated as CASGGGELFF.

This clonotype was recorded a few times. The rearrangement joins TRBV12-3 or TRBV12-4 to TRBJ2-1; 8 bases are a match to TRBD2. J gave up 2 bases and V 6 bases, and 6 bases lay outside the gene matches. The CDR3 covers 15 residues. For the CDR3, the DNA is TGTGCCAGCAGGAGGACTAGCAGTACCTACAATGAGCAGTTCTTC. This sequence encodes CASRRTSSTYNEQFF.

This clonotype appeared a few times. The V gene is TRBV27, the J gene TRBJ2-2, with unresolved D. The CDR3 is made up of 13 amino acids. V lost 3 bases and J 4 bases, leaving 6 bases between the germline ends. CDR1 is MNHEY and CDR2 is SMNVEV in the germline V gene (reference sequence). The CDR3 reads CASSFSVTGELFF. The CDR3 DNA reads as TGTGCCAGCAGTTTCTCAGTCACCGGGGAGCTGTTTTTT.

In this sample, this clonotype turned up many times. This chain links TRBV6-1 with TRBJ1-1; 9 nucleotides agree with TRBD1. The CDR3 totals 14 residues. Germline V gene sequence: CDR1 MNHNS, CDR2 SASEGT. V gave up 1 base and J gave up 4 bases; unmatched junction bases: 1. The CDR3 here is CASSEVGQGTEAFF. The CDR3 nucleotides are TGTGCCAGCAGTGAAGTGGGACAGGGCACTGAAGCTTTCTTT.

The sample holds many counts of this clonotype. The J gene is TRBJ2-2, the V gene TRBV5-1; no firm D call. Germline V gives CDR1 SGHRS, CDR2 YFSETQ. Trimming took 0 bases from V and 2 from J, leaving 8 bases between them. The CDR3 length is 15 residues. The CDR3 DNA is TGCGCCAGCAGCTTGGTTCTAGGAAACACCGGGGAGCTGTTTTTT. This gives the protein CASSLVLGNTGELFF. Together with reference TRBV5-1 and TRBJ2-2, the CDR3 gives the full variable domain: KAGVTQTPRYLIKTRGQQVTLSCSPISGHRSVSWYQQTPGQGLQFLFEYFSETQRNKGNFPGRFSGRQFSNSRSEMNVSTLELGDSALYLCASSLVLGNTGELFFGEGSRLTVL.

The chain recombines TRBV7-2 with TRBJ2-5; 7 nucleotides agree with TRBD2. Germline values: CDR1 SGHTA, CDR2 FQGNSA. The V and J ends lost 1 base and 2 bases, in that order; junction bases with no gene match: 7. CDR3 length: 16 amino acids. The CDR3 bases are TGTGCCAGCAGCTTAGGGGCTTTAGCGGGTCAAGAGACCCAGTACTTC. Its translation is CASSLGALAGQETQYF. Combining the CDR3 with reference TRBV7-2 and TRBJ2-5 gives the whole variable domain GAGVSQSPSNKVTEKGKDVELRCDPISGHTALYWYRQSLGQGLEFLIYFQGNSAPDKSGLPSDRFSAERTGGSVSTLTIQRTQQEDSAVYLCASSLGALAGQETQYFGPGTRLLVL.

The chain employs TRBV5-1 and TRBJ1-1; D gene unclear. Germline assignment: CDR1 SGHRS and CDR2 YFSETQ. The CDR3 has 16 residues. Trimming removed 2 bases from V and 1 base from J, with 15 bases in between. CDR3 amino acids: CASSLTLDRENTEAFF. The CDR3 coding sequence is TGCGCCAGCAGCTTAACCCTAGATCGGGAGAACACTGAAGCTTTCTTT.

This chain uses TRBV6-5 with TRBJ2-3; 9 bases fit TRBD2. The J segment lost 14 bases and the V segment lost 5 bases, leaving 20 bases of the junction unmatched. The CDR3 runs 16 residues. Germline lookup yields CDR1 MNHEY and CDR2 SVGAGI. This CDR3 is CASSEWRASGVGKWYF. CDR3 bases: TGTGCCAGCAGTGAATGGAGGGCTAGCGGGGTCGGGAAGTGGTATTTT.

This clonotype showed up just a few times. The CDR3 protein is CASSVVSGGGELFF. The CDR3 DNA reads TGTGCCAGCAGCGTAGTTAGCGGCGGCGGGGAGCTGTTTTTT. The rearrangement uses TRBV9 and TRBJ2-2, with D maybe TRBD2 (6 bases). CDR1 SGDLS and CDR2 YYNGEE come from the germline V gene. The CDR3 runs to 14 residues. V was pared by 0 bases and J by 7 bases, with 10 bases between.

This clonotype showed up just a few times. The chain carries TRBV5-1 and TRBJ2-7; tentative D call: TRBD1 (5 bases). This CDR3 contains 16 residues. The germline V and J ends were trimmed by 4 bases and 2 bases, with 19 bases remaining between them. Germline V gene data show CDR1 as SGHRS and CDR2 as YFSETQ. CDR3 DNA: TGCGCCAGCAGCCTCGAGAGCAGGGTGGAAACCTACGAGCAGTACTTC. Translation: CASSLESRVETYEQYF.

This clonotype was seen only a few times. This sequence joins TRBV30 and TRBJ1-2; TRBD1 matches at 9 bases. The CDR3 covers 11 residues. V lost 3 bases and J lost 9; bases outside the gene matches: 2. Germline CDR1 reads GTSNPN; CDR2 reads SVGIG (reference sequence). The CDR3 spells CAWRGTGSYTF. Here the CDR3 DNA reads TGTGCCTGGAGGGGGACAGGGAGCTACACCTTC.

This clonotype was recorded many times. This chain connects TRBV12-3 or TRBV12-4 to TRBJ2-1; D tentatively fits TRBD1 or TRBD2 (5 bases each). CDR3 length: 15 amino acids. Trimming left V 6 bases short and J 0 bases short, with 12 bases between. The CDR3 nucleotides read TGTGCCAGCAGGGGGGACGACAGCTCCTACAATGAGCAGTTCTTC. Its translation is CASRGDDSSYNEQFF.

A few counts support this clonotype. The V gene is TRBV7-3, the J gene TRBJ2-5; D not resolved. The V gene's germline CDR1 is SGHTA and CDR2 FQGTGA. V was pared by 5 bases and J by 2 bases, with 9 bases between. The CDR3 consists of 13 residues. The CDR3 spells CASSQETQETQYF. Here the CDR3 DNA reads TGTGCCAGCAGCCAGGAAACACAAGAGACCCAGTACTTC.